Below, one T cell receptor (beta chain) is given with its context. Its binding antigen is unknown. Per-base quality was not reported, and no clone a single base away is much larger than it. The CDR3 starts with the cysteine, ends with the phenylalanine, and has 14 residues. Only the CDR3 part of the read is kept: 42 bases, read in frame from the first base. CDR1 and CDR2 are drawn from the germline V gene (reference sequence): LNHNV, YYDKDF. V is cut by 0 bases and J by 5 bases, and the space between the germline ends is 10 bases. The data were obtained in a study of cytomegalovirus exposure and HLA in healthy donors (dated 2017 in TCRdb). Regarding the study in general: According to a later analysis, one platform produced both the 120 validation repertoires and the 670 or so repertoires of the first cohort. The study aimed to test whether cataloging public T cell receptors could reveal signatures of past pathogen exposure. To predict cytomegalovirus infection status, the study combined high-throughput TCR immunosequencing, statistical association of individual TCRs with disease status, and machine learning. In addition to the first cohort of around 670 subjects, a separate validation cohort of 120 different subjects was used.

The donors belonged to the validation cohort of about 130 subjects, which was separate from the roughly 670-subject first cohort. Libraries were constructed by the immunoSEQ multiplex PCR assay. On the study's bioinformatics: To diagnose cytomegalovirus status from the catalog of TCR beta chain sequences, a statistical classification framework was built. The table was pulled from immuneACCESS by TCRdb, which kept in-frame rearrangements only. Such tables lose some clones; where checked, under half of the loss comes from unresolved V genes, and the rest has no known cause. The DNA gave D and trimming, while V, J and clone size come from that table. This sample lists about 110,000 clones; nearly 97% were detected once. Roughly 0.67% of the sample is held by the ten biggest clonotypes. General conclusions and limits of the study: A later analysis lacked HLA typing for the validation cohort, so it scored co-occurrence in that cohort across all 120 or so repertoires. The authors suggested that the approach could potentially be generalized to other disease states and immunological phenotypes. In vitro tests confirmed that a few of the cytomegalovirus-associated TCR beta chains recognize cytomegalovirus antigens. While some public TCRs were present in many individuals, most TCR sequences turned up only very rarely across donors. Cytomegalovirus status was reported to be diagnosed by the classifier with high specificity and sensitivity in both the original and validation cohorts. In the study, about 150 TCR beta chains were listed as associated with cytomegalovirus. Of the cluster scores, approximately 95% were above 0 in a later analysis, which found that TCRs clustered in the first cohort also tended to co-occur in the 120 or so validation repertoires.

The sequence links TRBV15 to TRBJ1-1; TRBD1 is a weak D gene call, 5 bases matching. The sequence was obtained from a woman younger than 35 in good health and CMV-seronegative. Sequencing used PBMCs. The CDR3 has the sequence CATSRDKKGTEAFF. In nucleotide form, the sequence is TGTGCCACCAGCAGAGATAAGAAGGGGACTGAAGCTTTCTTT.